The clone carrying this T cell receptor (beta chain) was found many times. The antigen is unknown. These data originate in a study of CD8 T cells in ankylosing spondylitis. Notes on the study in general: There was a TCR beta motif, made of several highly homologous variants, that appeared characteristic of ankylosing spondylitis blood.

This CDR3 has 13 amino acids. V gave up 0 bases and J gave up 2 bases, with 4 bases separating them. CDR1 is ENHRY, CDR2 SYGVKD, per germline. Quantitative 5'-RACE with molecular barcodes produced the TCR beta libraries. TCRdb redid the calling of the 5' RACE reads with MiXCR, one entry per CDR3 protein. The table lists 220,000 or so distinct CDR3 sequences, about 17% of them singletons, with about 39% in the top ten. The chain employs TRBV10-3 and TRBJ2-5, with D hard to call. The source is a male donor with ankylosing spondylitis. Sequenced sample: blood, either unsorted or a sorted T cell fraction (not recorded which). This CDR3 is CAISESEQETQYF. CDR3 sequence (DNA): TGTGCCATCAGTGAGTCGGAACAAGAGACCCAGTACTTC.